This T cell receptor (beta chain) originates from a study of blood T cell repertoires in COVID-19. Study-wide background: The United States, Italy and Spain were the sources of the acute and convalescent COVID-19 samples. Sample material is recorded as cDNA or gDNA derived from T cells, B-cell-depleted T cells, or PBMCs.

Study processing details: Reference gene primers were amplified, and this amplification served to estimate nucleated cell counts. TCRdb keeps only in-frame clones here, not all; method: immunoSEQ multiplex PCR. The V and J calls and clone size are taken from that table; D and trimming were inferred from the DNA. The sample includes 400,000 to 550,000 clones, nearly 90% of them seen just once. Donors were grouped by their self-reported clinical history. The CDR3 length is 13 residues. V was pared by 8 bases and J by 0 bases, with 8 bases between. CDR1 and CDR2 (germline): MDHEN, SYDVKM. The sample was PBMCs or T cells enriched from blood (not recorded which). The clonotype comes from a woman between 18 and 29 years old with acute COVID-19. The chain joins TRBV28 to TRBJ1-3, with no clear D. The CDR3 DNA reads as TGTGCCAGCCAACTTAGCTCTGGAAACACCATATATTTT. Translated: CASQLSSGNTIYF.